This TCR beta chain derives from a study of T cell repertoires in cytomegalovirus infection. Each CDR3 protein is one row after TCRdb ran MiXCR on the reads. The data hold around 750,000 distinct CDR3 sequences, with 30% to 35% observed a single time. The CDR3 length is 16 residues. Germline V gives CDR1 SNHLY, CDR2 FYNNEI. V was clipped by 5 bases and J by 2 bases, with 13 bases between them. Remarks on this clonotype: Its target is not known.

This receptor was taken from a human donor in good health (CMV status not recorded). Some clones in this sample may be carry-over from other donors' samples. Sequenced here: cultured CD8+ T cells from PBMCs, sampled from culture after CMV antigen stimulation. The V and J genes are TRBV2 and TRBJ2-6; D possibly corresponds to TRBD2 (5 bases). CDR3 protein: CASSLEREPGANVLTF. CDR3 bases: TGTGCCAGCAGTCTGGAACGGGAACCTGGGGCCAACGTCCTGACTTTC.